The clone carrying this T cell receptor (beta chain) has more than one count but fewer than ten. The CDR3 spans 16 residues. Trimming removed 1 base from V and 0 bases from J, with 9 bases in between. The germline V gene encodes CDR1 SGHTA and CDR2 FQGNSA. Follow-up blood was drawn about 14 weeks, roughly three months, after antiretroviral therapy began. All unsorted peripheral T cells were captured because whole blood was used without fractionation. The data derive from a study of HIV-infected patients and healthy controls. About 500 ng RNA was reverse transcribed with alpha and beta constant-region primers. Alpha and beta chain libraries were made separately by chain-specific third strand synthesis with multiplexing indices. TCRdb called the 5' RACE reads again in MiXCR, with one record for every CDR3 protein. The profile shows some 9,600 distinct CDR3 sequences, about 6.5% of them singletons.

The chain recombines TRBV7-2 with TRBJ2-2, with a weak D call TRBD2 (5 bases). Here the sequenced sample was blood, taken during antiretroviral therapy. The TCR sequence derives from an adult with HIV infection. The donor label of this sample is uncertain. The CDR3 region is CASSLDGVANTGELFF. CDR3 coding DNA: TGTGCCAGCAGCTTAGACGGGGTCGCGAACACCGGGGAGCTGTTTTTT.